These 27 T cell receptor beta chains originate from one sample sequenced in a study of T cell responses to AZD1222 COVID-19 vaccine. Measured with immunoSEQ multiplex PCR; TCRdb has only the in-frame clones, and not every one. This table has some 170,000 clones, 90% to 95% appearing once. Sequenced material: peripheral blood, taken on day 0 of MenACWY control vaccination. The receptor set was obtained from an adult in good health.

The chain has TRBV6-1 and TRBJ1-2; possibly TRBD1 for D (5 bases). Trimming removed 1 base at V and 5 bases at J, with 11 bases between. This CDR3 has 14 residues. The germline gives CDR1 MNHNS, CDR2 SASEGT. This chain's CDR3 is CASSEEAGPYGYTF. DNA of the CDR3: TGTGCCAGCAGTGAAGAGGCAGGGCCATATGGCTACACCTTC.

This clone has just one count. The chain joins TRBV3-1 (or the pseudogene TRBV3-2) to TRBJ2-7; the match to TRBD2 covers 7 bases. Germline CDR1 reads LGHDT; CDR2 reads YNNKEL (reference sequence). Trimming removed 4 bases from V and 6 bases from J; junction bases left unmatched: 6. The CDR3 length is 13 residues. The CDR3 loop reads CASSPSGPLEQYF. The DNA for the CDR3 is TGTGCCAGCAGCCCTAGCGGTCCCCTCGAGCAGTACTTC.

The chain has TRBV6-5 and TRBJ2-7, with D tentatively TRBD2 (6 bases). Germline V gene data show CDR1 as MNHEY and CDR2 as SVGAGI. This CDR3 comprises 14 residues. V was pared by 8 bases and J by 7 bases, with 21 bases between. The CDR3 DNA sequence: TGTGCCAGCGCCCCGGACTACTCCTCGGGGGAGCAGTACTTC. Amino acids: CASAPDYSSGEQYF.

This clone appeared once. This rearrangement joins TRBV9 to TRBJ2-6; TRBD1 aligns across 8 bases. The ends lost 3 bases at V and 2 bases at J; junction bases unmatched: 1. Per the germline V gene, CDR1 is SGDLS and CDR2 is YYNGEE. This CDR3 contains 15 residues. CDR3 amino acids: CASSAQGAGANVLTF. The CDR3 region has the DNA TGTGCCAGCAGCGCACAGGGGGCTGGGGCCAACGTCCTGACTTTC. Variable domain in full (rest from reference TRBV9 and TRBJ2-6): DSGVTQTPKHLITATGQRVTLRCSPRSGDLSVYWYQQSLDQGLQFLIQYYNGEERAKGNILERFSAQQFPDLHSELNLSSLELGDSALYFCASSAQGAGANVLTFGAGSRLTVL.

The chain carries TRBV6-5 and TRBJ2-7, with TRBD2 matching 10 bases. The CDR3 covers 15 residues. Germline CDR1 MNHEY, CDR2 SVGAGI. V was pared by 6 bases and J by 6 bases, with 11 bases of the junction left unmatched. The CDR3 protein is CASRTLAGEGSEQYF. The CDR3 region has the DNA TGTGCCAGCAGAACCCTAGCGGGGGAAGGGAGCGAGCAGTACTTC.

The V call is TRBV25-1, the J call TRBJ1-5, with D uncertain. V was trimmed by 2 bases and J by 3 bases, leaving 11 bases between them. CDR1 MGHDK and CDR2 SYGVNS come from the germline V gene. This CDR3 region has 15 residues. DNA of the CDR3: TGTGCCAGCAGTGAAGGAATTAGTTCCAATCAGCCCCAGCATTTT. Translation gives CASSEGISSNQPQHF.

This chain uses TRBV19 with TRBJ1-6; 9 bases line up with TRBD1. The CDR3 is made up of 15 amino acids. Germline CDR1 is LNHDA and CDR2 is SQIVND (reference sequence). The V and J ends lost 5 bases and 7 bases, in that order; junction bases with no gene match: 6. This CDR3 is CASSPRTGENSPLHF. The CDR3 bases are TGTGCCAGTAGTCCGAGGACAGGGGAAAATTCACCCCTCCACTTT. Complete variable domain (other parts from reference TRBV19 and TRBJ1-6): DGGITQSPKYLFRKEGQNVTLSCEQNLNHDAMYWYRQDPGQGLRLIYYSQIVNDFQKGDIAEGYSVSREKKESFPLTVTSAQKNPTAFYLCASSPRTGENSPLHFGNGTRLTVT.

V is TRBV7-9 and J is TRBJ1-4; D remains ambiguous. Deletions cut 1 base from V and 5 bases from J, with 8 bases between. CDR3 length equals 14 residues. CDR1 SEHNR and CDR2 FQNEAQ come from the germline V gene (reference sequence). The CDR3 sequence: CASSLGQVNEKLFF. The DNA of the CDR3 is TGTGCCAGCAGCTTAGGGCAGGTCAATGAAAAACTGTTTTTT.

The V and J genes are TRBV14 and TRBJ1-1; tentative D call: TRBD1 (5 bases). The germline V gene encodes CDR1 SGHDN and CDR2 FVKESK. V was pared by 1 base and J by 4 bases, with 10 bases between. The CDR3 runs to 14 residues. This chain's CDR3 is CASSQGLRGTEAFF. As DNA, the CDR3 is TGTGCCAGCAGCCAAGGGCTAAGGGGCACTGAAGCTTTCTTT.

The V gene is TRBV27, the J gene TRBJ2-1; 10 bases line up with TRBD2. This CDR3 comprises 16 residues. The ends lost 5 bases at V and 1 base at J; junction bases unmatched: 5. Germline V gene lookup returns CDR1 MNHEY and CDR2 SMNVEV (reference sequence). CDR3 in amino acids: CASSRASGRSYNEQFF. The CDR3 nucleotides read TGTGCCAGCAGTCGGGCTAGCGGGAGATCCTACAATGAGCAGTTCTTC.

This clone was observed a single time. The chain links TRBV7-5 to TRBJ1-1; TRBD1, the table's D call, was not compared with the DNA. TRBV7-5 is marked as a pseudogene. The CDR3 is 18 amino acids. The CDR3 DNA reads TGTGCCAGAAGAGGTAGTTGGGACAGGGGATTTTGCGGATCTGAAGCTTTCTTT. As protein: CARRGSWDRGFCGSEAFF.

The V and J genes are TRBV12-3 or TRBV12-4 and TRBJ1-5; D is ambiguous. This CDR3 is built from 13 residues. V lost 6 bases to trimming and J lost 2 bases, with 8 bases between them. CDR3 DNA: TGTGCCAGCAGCCGACTAGGCAATCAGCCCCAGCATTTT. It is translated as CASSRLGNQPQHF.

This clone was recorded once. The rearrangement joins TRBV28 to TRBJ1-2; the match to TRBD1 covers 7 bases. Trimming cost V 7 bases and J 4 bases; bases outside gene matches: 15. The CDR3 totals 16 residues. Per germline, CDR1 MDHEN and CDR2 SYDVKM. CDR3 sequence: CASTVLPTGDGYGYTF. The CDR3 DNA is TGTGCCAGCACCGTCCTCCCTACAGGGGATGGCTATGGCTACACCTTC.

The rearrangement uses TRBV29-1 and TRBJ2-5; tentative D call: TRBD1 (7 bases). V was clipped by 7 bases and J by 5 bases, with 14 bases between them. Germline values: CDR1 SQVTM, CDR2 ANQGSEA. The length of the CDR3 is 12 residues. The CDR3 sequence: CSARGTAETQYF. CDR3 DNA: TGCAGCGCTCGGGGGACAGCTGAGACCCAGTACTTC.

J is TRBJ1-5 and V is TRBV6-1; possible D gene TRBD1, 5 bases. Trimming shortened V by 0 bases and J by 9 bases, and 15 bases separated the two germline ends. CDR1 is MNHNS, CDR2 SASEGT, per germline. The CDR3 contains 15 residues. The CDR3 DNA sequence: TGTGCCAGCAGTGAAGCCGGGACTCCGTTTTGGCCCCAGCATTTT. Its protein is CASSEAGTPFWPQHF.

The rearrangement links TRBV6-5 to TRBJ2-5, with 9 bases lining up with TRBD2. Germline assignment: CDR1 MNHEY and CDR2 SVGAGI. V trimming: 3 bases; J trimming: 3 bases; junction bases outside the gene matches: 2. The CDR3 is 14 amino acids. This chain's CDR3 is CASSYRGREETQYF. The CDR3 nucleotides read TGTGCCAGCAGTTATCGCGGGAGGGAAGAGACCCAGTACTTC.

The rearrangement links TRBV7-2 to TRBJ1-1; unclear D gene. With 3 bases removed from V and 5 bases from J, the gap between germline ends came to 10 bases. From germline, CDR1 is SGHTA and CDR2 FQGNSA. The CDR3 has 13 amino acids. CDR3 residues: CASSFTDTTEAFF. As DNA, the CDR3 is TGTGCCAGCAGCTTTACCGACACAACTGAAGCTTTCTTT. The full variable domain, with the rest looked up from reference TRBV7-2 and TRBJ1-1, is GAGVSQSPSNKVTEKGKDVELRCDPISGHTALYWYRQSLGQGLEFLIYFQGNSAPDKSGLPSDRFSAERTGGSVSTLTIQRTQQEDSAVYLCASSFTDTTEAFFGQGTRLTVV.

The chain combines TRBV18 with TRBJ1-2; the D is unclear. Trimming stripped 3 bases from V and 7 bases from J, with 18 bases between. This CDR3 has 15 residues. Germline CDR1 KGHSH, CDR2 LQKENI. In DNA, the CDR3 is TGTGCCAGCTCACCGCGTCAGGACGGTCTTGGTGGCTACACCTTC. Its protein product is CASSPRQDGLGGYTF.

V and J are TRBV19 and TRBJ2-7, with D unresolved. The CDR3 loop spans 14 amino acids. V was cut by 4 bases and J by 0 bases, with 10 bases left in between. The germline V gene encodes CDR1 LNHDA and CDR2 SQIVND (reference sequence). The CDR3: CASSSGKVSYEQYF. CDR3 sequence (DNA): TGTGCCAGTAGTAGTGGTAAGGTCTCCTACGAGCAGTACTTC.

This clone has more than one count but fewer than ten. The chain recombines TRBV7-2 with TRBJ1-2; D is ambiguous. CDR3 length: 16 amino acids. The germline CDR1 and CDR2 sequences are SGHTA and FQGNSA. V shed 5 bases and J shed 0 bases, with 16 bases lying between them. The CDR3 DNA sequence: TGTGCCAGCAGCCCCCAGGTCGGGGAAACTAACTATGGCTACACCTTC. It specifies CASSPQVGETNYGYTF.

This sequence joins TRBV19 and TRBJ1-5, with unresolved D. The CDR3 contains 13 residues. Germline V gene sequence: CDR1 LNHDA, CDR2 SQIVND (reference sequence). V lost 0 bases to trimming and J lost 6 bases, with 6 bases between them. The CDR3 region is CASSIDHSQPQHF. CDR3 sequence (DNA): TGTGCCAGTAGTATAGATCACAGTCAGCCCCAGCATTTT.

This chain uses TRBV6-6 with TRBJ1-2; D gene ambiguous. Trimming shortened V by 5 bases and J by 4 bases, and 20 bases separated the two germline ends. The CDR3 has 16 residues. Germline V gene sequence: CDR1 MNHNY, CDR2 SVGAGI (reference sequence). CDR3 loop: CASSTGRPGKGYGYTF. In DNA form, the CDR3 reads TGTGCCAGCAGTACGGGAAGACCTGGAAAGGGCTATGGCTACACCTTC.

The chain recombines TRBV3-1 (or the pseudogene TRBV3-2) with TRBJ1-5; the D is unclear. Germline V gives CDR1 LGHDT, CDR2 YNNKEL (reference sequence). With 0 bases removed from V and 0 bases from J, the gap between germline ends came to 9 bases. The CDR3 is 16 amino acids. CDR3 loop: CASSQDLSPSNQPQHF. The CDR3 bases are TGTGCCAGCAGCCAAGATCTGTCGCCTAGCAATCAGCCCCAGCATTTT.

V is TRBV18 and J is TRBJ1-6, with TRBD1 matching over 7 bases. The CDR3 totals 13 residues. Per the germline V gene, CDR1 is KGHSH and CDR2 is LQKENI. The V and J ends lost 4 bases and 11 bases, in that order; junction bases with no gene match: 5. CDR3 loop: CASSLRDRTPLHF. The DNA of the CDR3 is TGTGCCAGCTCACTCCGGGACAGAACACCCCTCCACTTT. The variable domain in full, with the rest retrieved from reference TRBV18 and TRBJ1-6, is NAGVMQNPRHLVRRRGQEARLRCSPMKGHSHVYWYRQLPEEGLKFMVYLQKENIIDESGMPKERFSAEFPKEGPSILRIQQVVRGDSAAYFCASSLRDRTPLHFGNGTRLTVT.

The chain couples TRBV27 to TRBJ2-3; D tentatively fits TRBD1 or TRBD2 (5 bases each). The CDR3 contains 14 residues. Between the trimmed V and J ends, which lost 8 bases and 2 bases, there was a span of 14 bases. Germline CDR1 and CDR2: MNHEY and SMNVEV (reference sequence). This CDR3 reads CASPTGQLTDTQYF. The CDR3 DNA follows: TGTGCCAGCCCGACGGGGCAACTCACAGATACGCAGTATTTT.

V is TRBV15 and J is TRBJ2-7; 7 nucleotides line up with TRBD2. V shed 4 bases, J shed 0 bases, and the junction held 12 bases outside the gene matches. Germline V gene lookup returns CDR1 LNHNV and CDR2 YYDKDF (reference sequence). The CDR3 totals 17 residues. CDR3 nucleotide sequence: TGTGCCACCAGCACGGGAGGCGGGCAGGGCCGCTCCTACGAGCAGTACTTC. Protein product: CATSTGGGQGRSYEQYF.

This clone appeared a single time. The J gene is TRBJ1-4, the V gene TRBV25-1; D call uncertain. Per germline, CDR1 MGHDK and CDR2 SYGVNS. The CDR3 has 15 residues. With 4 bases removed from V and 8 bases from J, the gap between germline ends came to 17 bases. The CDR3 protein is CASSAGVGRWEKLFF. The CDR3 nucleotides read TGTGCCAGCAGTGCCGGGGTGGGAAGATGGGAAAAACTGTTTTTT.